This T cell receptor beta chain emerged from a study of glioma-infiltrating T cells after dendritic cell vaccination (dated by TCRdb to between 2015 and 2016). About the full investigation: The cohort comprised around 15 glioblastoma patients from Phase I and II dendritic cell vaccination trials, 9 newly diagnosed and 6 with recurrent disease. Autologous tumor lysate-pulsed dendritic cell vaccination was administered to the patients between about 2003 and 2012. Tumor-infiltrating lymphocyte content was quantified and tumor and blood repertoires were compared in dendritic cell-vaccinated glioblastoma patients by deep sequencing of TCR beta CDR3 regions. Survival after dendritic cell vaccination was correlated with TCR sequencing metrics such as TIL content and the overlap between tumor and blood repertoires. Patients received three intradermal dendritic cell vaccine injections at biweekly intervals in the arm below the axilla. To make the vaccine, monocyte-derived dendritic cells were cultured for 7 to 8 days with IL-4 and GM-CSF and then pulsed overnight with autologous tumor lysate.

The germline V gene gives CDR1 as SGHTA and CDR2 as FQGNSA. Including the terminal cysteine and phenylalanine, the CDR3 comprises 15 residues. CDR3 DNA only is kept here, 45 bases in frame from base 1. V and J are trimmed by 4 bases and 3 bases, and the gene matches miss 7 bases of the junction. Taken with the paper, the label for time point translates to: after dendritic cell vaccination, including at tumor progression/relapse. Selection of patients required sufficient residual fresh-frozen tumor tissue and over two years of available survival data. Molecular status otherwise varied across the glioblastoma patients, but none of them carried an isocitrate dehydrogenase mutation. PBMC collection took place before vaccination, two weeks after the third vaccination, and at tumor progression if progression occurred. The Qiagen DNeasy Blood extraction Kit was used to extract genomic DNA. About this clone itself: The antigen this receptor binds is unknown. No base-level quality is on record; no much larger clone is a single base apart.

What the study reported, not specific to this receptor: The response model built on TCR overlap across three groups was characterized as speculative, with prospective validation still needed. After dendritic cell vaccination, a higher estimated pretreatment TIL content predicted longer time to progression and overall survival. The cohort was small and heterogeneous, and full blood and tumor sets were available for few patients, with initial-recurrent tumor pairs available for even fewer patients. No direct relationship between TCR clonality and survival was found, suggesting that a diverse polyclonal response may matter.

The immunoSEQ assay amplified TCRB CDR3 regions from approximately 2 micrograms of genomic DNA, or from all available DNA when less than that amount was available. For multiplex PCR, 60 forward primers for TCR V beta segments and 13 reverse primers for J beta segments were used. To estimate reads per starting template, synthetic control templates were spiked into each sample at limiting dilution. The Illumina HiSeq System generated 87 bp sequencing reads. In the authors' own workflow: To remove PCR and sequencing errors, closely related sequences were merged with a nearest neighbor algorithm. TCR overlap was defined as the percentage of unique tumor TCR beta sequences that were also present in the same patient's peripheral blood. TCRdb retrieved this table from immuneACCESS and kept in-frame rearrangements only. Not all clones are present; in checked studies, unresolved V genes account for under half, and no reason is known for the remainder. Clonal size and the V and J genes are those of that table, whereas D and trimming came from the DNA. The sample yields tens of thousands of clones; 70% to 90% were counted once. The ten largest account for roughly 9% of the sample.

The sequence was obtained from a human donor with glioblastoma. The chain links TRBV7-2 with TRBJ1-2, and TRBD1 aligns with 8 junction nucleotides. Specimen: blood, collected after dendritic cell vaccination. The sequenced DNA: TGTGCCAGCAGCTATCAGGGGGCCCGAGACTATGGCTACACCTTC. Translation gives CASSYQGARDYGYTF.